These 24 T cell receptor beta chains were sequenced from one sample in a study of shared clonotypes between healthy human individuals. Data came from immunoSEQ multiplex PCR; TCRdb stores just in-frame clones and leaves some out. The table lists 550,000 to 700,000 clones, around 73% of them singletons. The sample taken for sequencing was memory CD4+ T cells sorted from blood. Subset indicated: CD45RA-negative fraction. These receptors were collected from a woman aged 25 to 45 in good health.

V usage is TRBV7-2 and J usage is TRBJ1-2; D unclear. The CDR3 is 14 residues long. V lost 5 bases and J 2 bases, leaving 12 bases between the germline ends. The germline V gene has CDR1 SGHTA and CDR2 FQGNSA. CDR3 region: CASSQSPSNYGYTF. Here the CDR3 DNA reads TGTGCCAGCAGCCAATCTCCCTCAAACTATGGCTACACCTTC.

The J gene is TRBJ2-5, the V gene TRBV18; D might be TRBD2 (6 bases). CDR3 length equals 17 residues. Germline loops: CDR1 KGHSH, CDR2 LQKENI. The ends were cut back, 3 bases at V and 5 bases at J, with 22 bases in the middle. The CDR3 DNA reads as TGTGCCAGCTCACCGAGAGATAGGGGACTCGCTGGGGAGACCCAGTACTTC. Translated, it gives CASSPRDRGLAGETQYF.

The chain combines TRBV18 with TRBJ2-7, with 8 nucleotides matching TRBD2. Germline loops: CDR1 KGHSH, CDR2 LQKENI. The trim removed 2 bases at V and 6 bases at J, leaving 9 bases unmatched. CDR3 length: 15 amino acids. CDR3 sequence reads: CASSPSPSGYREQYF. In DNA form, the CDR3 reads TGTGCCAGCTCACCATCCCCTAGCGGGTATCGCGAGCAGTACTTC. The entire variable domain, with the rest obtained from reference TRBV18 and TRBJ2-7, is as follows: NAGVMQNPRHLVRRRGQEARLRCSPMKGHSHVYWYRQLPEEGLKFMVYLQKENIIDESGMPKERFSAEFPKEGPSILRIQQVVRGDSAAYFCASSPSPSGYREQYFGPGTRLTVT.

The chain combines TRBV5-4 with TRBJ2-4, with D perhaps matching TRBD1 or TRBD2 (5 bases each). This CDR3 is 13 amino acids long. Germline values: CDR1 SGHNT, CDR2 YYREEE (reference sequence). The germline V and J ends were trimmed by 3 bases and 7 bases, with 11 bases remaining between them. CDR3: CASSWGTQNIQYF. CDR3 DNA sequence: TGTGCCAGCAGCTGGGGGACGCAGAACATTCAGTACTTC. The entire variable domain, with the rest obtained from reference TRBV5-4 and TRBJ2-4, is as follows: ETGVTQSPTHLIKTRGQQVTLRCSSQSGHNTVSWYQQALGQGPQFIFQYYREEENGRGNFPPRFSGLQFPNYSSELNVNALELDDSALYLCASSWGTQNIQYFGAGTRLSVL.

The rearrangement joins TRBV5-1 to TRBJ2-4, with 7 bases that match TRBD1. This CDR3 comprises 15 residues. Germline CDR1 SGHRS, CDR2 YFSETQ. Trimming removed 3 bases from V and 4 bases from J; junction bases left unmatched: 7. The CDR3 reads CASSSGDSIKNIQYF. As DNA, the CDR3 is TGCGCCAGCAGCTCCGGGGACAGTATAAAAAACATTCAGTACTTC.

The rearrangement joins TRBV28 to TRBJ2-7, with 16 bases aligning to TRBD2. With V trimmed by 7 bases and J by 6 bases, 9 bases remained unmatched. This CDR3 has 16 residues. The germline V gene has CDR1 MDHEN and CDR2 SYDVKM. CDR3 bases: TGTGCCAGCACCCCCGGGACTAGCGGGAGGGCCCTCGAGCAGTACTTC. Translation gives CASTPGTSGRALEQYF. The variable domain in full, completed from reference TRBV28 and TRBJ2-7, reads DVKVTQSSRYLVKRTGEKVFLECVQDMDHENMFWYRQDPGLGLRLIYFSYDVKMKEKGDIPEGYSVSREKKERFSLILESASTNQTSMYLCASTPGTSGRALEQYFGPGTRLTVT.

This clone showed up just a few times. The gene calls are TRBV11-2 and TRBJ1-1; D perhaps matches TRBD1 (6 bases). Trimming pared 5 bases from V and 5 bases from J, leaving 15 bases between. This CDR3 region has 14 residues. Germline V lookup: CDR1 SGHAT, CDR2 FQNNGV. CDR3 protein: CASSPMNRETEAFF. The CDR3 coding sequence is TGTGCCAGCAGCCCCATGAACAGGGAGACTGAAGCTTTCTTT.

About this clone: Sequence at one end of the junction differs from germline and may be a read error. The chain joins TRBV12-5 to TRBJ2-1; D perhaps matches TRBD2 (5 bases). CDR1 is LGHNT and CDR2 is FRNRAP in the germline V gene. CDR3 size: 12 residues. The CDR3 here is CASASDVGVGVF. The CDR3 DNA reads as TGTGCTAGTGCCTCCGACGTGGGAGTCGGGGTCTTC.

The V and J genes are TRBV28 and TRBJ1-5, with 10 bases that match TRBD1. J gave up 5 bases and V 7 bases, and 11 bases lay outside the gene matches. In germline, CDR1 is MDHEN, CDR2 SYDVKM. The CDR3 is made up of 16 amino acids. The DNA for the CDR3 is TGTGCCAGCAAAAGCTACAAGACAGGGGGCTATCAGCCCCAGCATTTT. Translated, it gives CASKSYKTGGYQPQHF.

This clone was recorded a few times. The chain recombines TRBV6-1 with TRBJ1-4, with D possibly being TRBD1 (5 bases). Germline assignment: CDR1 MNHNS and CDR2 SASEGT. The CDR3 length is 16 residues. V was shortened by 3 bases and J by 0 bases, with 11 bases between the two germline ends. The CDR3 region has the DNA TGTGCCAGCAGTGAGTCAGGGATTTCAACTAATGAAAAACTGTTTTTT. Amino acid sequence: CASSESGISTNEKLFF.

This clone was seen a handful of times. The rearrangement links TRBV7-2 to TRBJ2-7; 8 bases fit TRBD1. Germline CDR1 and CDR2: SGHTA and FQGNSA. This CDR3 contains 14 residues. After removal of 5 bases from V and 3 bases from J, the junction contained 6 bases not matched to a gene. CDR3 sequence (DNA): TGTGCCAGCAGCCACAAAGGACAGGGCTACGAGCAGTACTTC. Protein product: CASSHKGQGYEQYF.

V gene TRBV15 combines with J gene TRBJ2-7, with D possibly called TRBD1 or TRBD2 (5 bases each). V was pared by 1 base and J by 7 bases, with 17 bases between. The CDR3 consists of 15 residues. The germline CDR1 and CDR2 sequences are LNHNV and YYDKDF (reference sequence). The CDR3 nucleotides read TGTGCCACCAGCAGAGTACCCGGGGCACGAATAGAGCAGTACTTC. Its translation: CATSRVPGARIEQYF.

V and J are TRBV6-4 and TRBJ2-7; D might be TRBD2 (5 bases). Germline CDR1 and CDR2: MRHNA and SNTAGT. This CDR3 comprises 14 residues. The V and J ends lost 6 bases and 1 base respectively, with 13 bases between them. The CDR3 reads CASRPNGGSYEQYF. DNA for the CDR3: TGTGCCAGCAGGCCCAACGGAGGTTCCTACGAGCAGTACTTC.

The chain employs TRBV11-2 and TRBJ2-5, with a possible D match to TRBD1 (6 bases). The CDR3 runs to 14 residues. Between the trimmed V and J ends, which lost 5 bases and 5 bases, there was a span of 15 bases. Per the germline V gene, CDR1 is SGHAT and CDR2 is FQNNGV. CDR3 protein: CASSPPAQGETQYF. The CDR3 nucleotides read TGTGCCAGCAGCCCACCAGCTCAGGGGGAGACCCAGTACTTC. Full variable domain (outside the CDR3, taken from reference TRBV11-2 and TRBJ2-5): EAGVAQSPRYKIIEKRQSVAFWCNPISGHATLYWYQQILGQGPKLLIQFQNNGVVDDSQLPKDRFSAERLKGVDSTLKIQPAKLEDSAVYLCASSPPAQGETQYFGPGTRLLVL.

The rearrangement uses TRBV28 and TRBJ2-7; unclear D gene. Germline CDR1 and CDR2: MDHEN and SYDVKM. The V end was cut by 9 bases, the J end by 2 bases, with 8 bases between. This CDR3 comprises 11 residues. As DNA, the CDR3 is TGTGCCAGTAACACTCCCTACGAGCAGTACTTC. Translated, it gives CASNTPYEQYF.

This chain links TRBV5-1 with TRBJ2-1; maybe TRBD2 (5 bases). There are 15 residues in the CDR3. The germline V and J ends were trimmed by 4 bases and 1 base, with 12 bases remaining between them. Germline V CDR1 and CDR2: SGHRS, YFSETQ. The CDR3 DNA reads as TGCGCCAGCAGCATCACAGCGGAATCCTACAATGAGCAGTTCTTC. Protein: CASSITAESYNEQFF.

This clone has just one count. J is TRBJ1-2 and V is TRBV7-8; 10 nucleotides match TRBD1. The CDR3 length is 16 residues. J gave up 6 bases and V 5 bases, and 12 bases lay outside the gene matches. Germline CDR1 is SGHVS and CDR2 is FQNEAQ. The CDR3 reads CASSRQLLGTGDGYTF. CDR3 nucleotides: TGTGCCAGCAGCCGTCAACTACTAGGGACAGGGGATGGCTACACCTTC. The complete variable domain, with remaining parts taken from reference TRBV7-8 and TRBJ1-2, reads GAGVSQSPRYKVAKRGQDVALRCDPISGHVSLFWYQQALGQGPEFLTYFQNEAQLDKSGLPSDRFFAERPEGSVSTLKIQRTQQEDSAVYLCASSRQLLGTGDGYTFGSGTRLTVV.

The chain couples TRBV7-9 to TRBJ1-2; D is perhaps TRBD1 (6 bases). With 1 base removed from V and 8 bases from J, the gap between germline ends came to 14 bases. Germline CDR1 SEHNR, CDR2 FQNEAQ (reference sequence). The CDR3 has 14 residues. DNA of the CDR3: TGTGCCAGCAGCTTAGTTGGGGGCCCGCGGGGCTACACCTTC. It translates to CASSLVGGPRGYTF.

This clone was counted a single time. This chain uses TRBV5-8 with TRBJ2-2; 12 bases align to TRBD2. Per the germline V gene, CDR1 is SGHTS and CDR2 is YDEGEE. The CDR3 length is 19 residues. Trimming took 2 bases from V and 0 from J; bases not matched to a gene: 8. CDR3 amino acids: CASSFPLAGGLANTGELFF. The DNA of the CDR3 is TGTGCCAGCAGCTTCCCCCTAGCGGGAGGGTTGGCGAACACCGGGGAGCTGTTTTTT.

This clone was seen at least ten times. This specimen includes other DNA sequences encoding the same CDR3. The chain has TRBV28 and TRBJ1-5; D is uncertain. This CDR3 has 16 amino acids. V dropped 5 bases and J dropped 0 bases, with 14 bases sitting between them. Germline CDR1 reads MDHEN; CDR2 reads SYDVKM. The CDR3 coding sequence is TGTGCCAGCAGTCGCTCCTACCAATATAGCAATCAGCCCCAGCATTTT. The encoded protein is CASSRSYQYSNQPQHF.

This rearrangement joins TRBV19 to TRBJ1-5; D possibly corresponds to TRBD1 (5 bases). Germline loops: CDR1 LNHDA, CDR2 SQIVND (reference sequence). The ends were cut back, 4 bases at V and 11 bases at J, with 12 bases in the middle. The CDR3 is made up of 12 amino acids. The CDR3 nucleotides read TGTGCCAGTAGTACCTCAGGGATAGCCCAGCATTTT. Its protein product is CASSTSGIAQHF.

The chain carries TRBV7-9 and TRBJ1-1, with 7 bases matching TRBD1. The germline gives CDR1 SEHNR, CDR2 FQNEAQ (reference sequence). Trimming cost V 10 bases and J 3 bases; bases outside gene matches: 8. CDR3 length: 13 amino acids. Written as DNA, the CDR3 is TGTGCCACACACAGGGGAGGGGACACTGAAGCTTTCTTT. This sequence encodes CATHRGGDTEAFF. Looking up the rest from reference TRBV7-9 and TRBJ1-1 gives the full variable domain: DTGVSQNPRHKITKRGQNVTFRCDPISEHNRLYWYRQTLGQGPEFLTYFQNEAQLEKSRLLSDRFSAERPKGSFSTLEIQRTEQGDSAMYLCATHRGGDTEAFFGQGTRLTVV.

V gene TRBV9 combines with J gene TRBJ1-3; D gene ambiguous. Germline CDR1 and CDR2: SGDLS and YYNGEE. V lost 0 bases and J 0 bases, leaving 7 bases between the germline ends. The CDR3 totals 15 residues. CDR3 region: CASSVAGFSGNTIYF. CDR3 DNA sequence: TGTGCCAGCAGCGTAGCTGGGTTCTCTGGAAACACCATATATTTT.

The chain uses TRBV29-1 and TRBJ2-7; 12 bases are shared with TRBD2. The CDR3 length is 13 residues. Germline values: CDR1 SQVTM, CDR2 ANQGSEA. V trimming: 5 bases; J trimming: 3 bases; junction bases outside the gene matches: 2. CDR3 in DNA: TGCAGCGTTCGGACTAGCGGGAACTACGAGCAGTACTTC. This encodes CSVRTSGNYEQYF.